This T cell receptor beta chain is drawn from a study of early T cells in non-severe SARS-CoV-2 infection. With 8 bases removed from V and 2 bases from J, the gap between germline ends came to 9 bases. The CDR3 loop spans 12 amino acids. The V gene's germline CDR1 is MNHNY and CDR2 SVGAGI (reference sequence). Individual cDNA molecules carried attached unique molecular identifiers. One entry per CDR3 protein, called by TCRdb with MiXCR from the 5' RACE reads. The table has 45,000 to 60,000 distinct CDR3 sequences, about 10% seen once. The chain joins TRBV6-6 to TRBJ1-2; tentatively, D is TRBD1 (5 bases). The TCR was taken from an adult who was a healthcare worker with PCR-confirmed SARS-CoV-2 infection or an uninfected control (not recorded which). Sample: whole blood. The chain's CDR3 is CASRGGNYGYTF. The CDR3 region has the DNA TGTGCCAGCCGGGGGGGAAACTATGGCTACACCTTC.